The rows below give T cell receptor beta chains drawn from one sample of a study of T cell responses to AZD1222 COVID-19 vaccine. Using immunoSEQ multiplex PCR, the repertoire was profiled, and TCRdb retains in-frame clones only, with some absent. The table records some 150,000 clones, more than 90% of them present only once. Here the sequenced sample was peripheral blood, taken 28 days after the second AZD1222 dose. All receptors derive from an adult who received the AZD1222 COVID-19 vaccine. The CDR3 runs from the conserved cysteine through the conserved F or W. D genes are given only for firm matches. Only part of the rows carry a size: once, few, many, or a class if the clone is expanded.

j_gene | abundance | v_gene | d_gene | CDR3nt | CDR3aa
TRBJ1-2 | . | TRBV2 | . | TGTGCCAGCAGTGACTTGTCAGGAGGGTCCTATGGCTACACCTTC | CASSDLSGGSYGYTF
TRBJ2-4 | . | TRBV27 | TRBD2 | TGTGCCAGCAGTTTACCCCTTATAGCGGGAGGAAACATTCAGTACTTC | CASSLPLIAGGNIQYF
TRBJ2-5 | . | TRBV5-1 | . | TGCGCCAGCAGCGCGGACTGGGCAAAGACCCAGTACTTC | CASSADWAKTQYF
TRBJ1-2 | . | TRBV4-1 | . | TGCGCCAGCAGCCACGGAGGAAAAGAGGGCTACACCTTC | CASSHGGKEGYTF
TRBJ1-5 | . | TRBV30 | . | TGTGCCTGGAGCAGGGGTAATCAGCCCCAGCATTTT | CAWSRGNQPQHF
TRBJ1-1 | . | TRBV7-9 | . | TGTGCCAGCAGCCGGGACGGGTTGAACACTGAAGCTTTCTTT | CASSRDGLNTEAFF
TRBJ1-1 | . | TRBV3-1/TRBV3-2 | TRBD1 | TGTGCCAGCAGCCGACCGGGACAGGTCACTGAAGCTTTCTTT | CASSRPGQVTEAFF
TRBJ2-3 | . | TRBV7-6 | . | TGTGCCAGCAGCCCAGCCTTATCTAGCTACGGTACAGATACGCAGTATTTT | CASSPALSSYGTDTQYF
TRBJ1-1 | . | TRBV19 | . | TGTGCCAGTAGTATAGACAGGGCCTGGAACACTGAAGCTTTCTTT | CASSIDRAWNTEAFF
TRBJ2-1 | . | TRBV24-1 | TRBD2 | TGTGCCACCAGTCCCCCTCCAGGTGCGGGGGGAAACAATGAGCAGTTCTTC | CATSPPPGAGGNNEQFF
TRBJ1-2 | once | TRBV7-9 | TRBD1 | TGTGCCAGCAGCTTTGACAAGGGACAGGGAAACTATGGCTACACCTTC | CASSFDKGQGNYGYTF
TRBJ2-1 | . | TRBV12-5 | . | TGTGCTAGTGGTTGGGGGCAGGATCGATTGGATGAGCAGTTCTTC | CASGWGQDRLDEQFF
TRBJ2-5 | . | TRBV6-5 | TRBD1 | TGTGCCAGCAGTATGCCGGGACAGGGTGAGACCCAGTACTTC | CASSMPGQGETQYF
TRBJ1-1 | . | TRBV28 | . | TGTGCCAGCAGTTCGTCATACACTGAAGCTTTCTTT | CASSSSYTEAFF
TRBJ1-2 | . | TRBV9 | . | TGTGCCAGCAGCGTAGGCGAAGGCTATGGCTACACCTTC | CASSVGEGYGYTF
TRBJ1-2 | few | TRBV5-1 | . | TGCGCCAGCAGCTTGGCCGAGGGGTGGGGTTCGGCCTATGGCTACACCTTC | CASSLAEGWGSAYGYTF
TRBJ2-1 | . | TRBV24-1 | . | TGTGCCACCAGTGATTTAGGGGTTGGGTCCTACAATGAGCAGTTCTTC | CATSDLGVGSYNEQFF